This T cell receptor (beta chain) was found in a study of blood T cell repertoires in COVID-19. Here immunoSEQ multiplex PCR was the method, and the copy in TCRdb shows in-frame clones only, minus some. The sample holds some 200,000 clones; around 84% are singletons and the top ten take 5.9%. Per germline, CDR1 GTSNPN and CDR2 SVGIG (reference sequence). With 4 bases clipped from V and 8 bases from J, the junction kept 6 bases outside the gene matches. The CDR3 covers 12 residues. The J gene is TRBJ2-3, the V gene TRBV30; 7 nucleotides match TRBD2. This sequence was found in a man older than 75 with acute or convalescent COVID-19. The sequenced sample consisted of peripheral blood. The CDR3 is CAWKNPGGTQYF. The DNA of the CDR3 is TGTGCCTGGAAGAATCCGGGGGGTACGCAGTATTTT.